The following is a TCR beta chain sequence with its context. Antigen: not known. This specimen comes from a study of a mutant IDH1 vaccine in newly diagnosed glioma. Germline V lookup: CDR1 SGHRS, CDR2 YFSETQ. The CDR3 consists of 15 residues. Trimming at V came to 5 bases and at J to 5 bases, leaving 3 bases not matched to a gene. Repertoires were generated with immunoSEQ multiplex PCR, while TCRdb's copy carries only in-frame clones and drops some. The repertoire holds about 83,000 clones, 75% to 95% seen once, with roughly 0.56% in the top ten. Time point given: week 5, during vaccination. Each vaccine dose was 300 ug of mutant IDH1 20-mer peptide, with topical imiquimod.

This sequence originates from a woman aged 45-59 years with glioma. The specimen comprised PBMCs, sampled from a glioma patient whose treatment included an IDH1 peptide vaccine. This chain connects TRBV5-1 to TRBJ2-2; TRBD2 agrees at 13 bases. CDR3 protein: CASRLAGGRTGELFF. For the CDR3, the DNA is TGCGCCAGCAGACTAGCGGGAGGGAGGACCGGGGAGCTGTTTTTT.